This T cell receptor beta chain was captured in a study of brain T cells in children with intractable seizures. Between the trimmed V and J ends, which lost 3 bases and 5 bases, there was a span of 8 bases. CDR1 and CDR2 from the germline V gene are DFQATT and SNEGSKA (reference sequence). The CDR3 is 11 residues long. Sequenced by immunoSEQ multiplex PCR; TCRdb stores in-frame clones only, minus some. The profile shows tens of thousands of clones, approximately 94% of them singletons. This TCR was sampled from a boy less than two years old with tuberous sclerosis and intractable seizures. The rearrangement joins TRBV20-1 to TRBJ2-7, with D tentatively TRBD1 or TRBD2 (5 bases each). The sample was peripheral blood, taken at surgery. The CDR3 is CSARRDHEQYF. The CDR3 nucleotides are TGCAGTGCTAGGAGGGACCACGAGCAGTACTTC.